This T cell receptor beta chain was recovered during a study of vaccination and CD4 T cells after COVID-19. The Oncomine TCR Beta short-read assay sequenced DNA from cultured CD4+ T cells. Extraction of genomic DNA was performed on cultured CD4+ T cells. TCRdb itself ran the PCR reads through MiXCR, one entry per CDR3 protein. Here the sample spans 3,100 or so distinct CDR3 sequences, over 65% being singletons. Points on this clonotype: What it binds is unknown.

The CDR3 extends over 14 amino acids. Germline V gene lookup returns CDR1 SGHTA and CDR2 FQGTGA. Trimming removed 8 bases at V and 7 bases at J, with 15 bases between. This sample's treatment: roughly 11-day PBMC culture with coronavirus spike peptide pools or control peptides (ViraFEST assay). Positive PCR results dated from March to December 2020, before the US Alpha, Beta and Delta variants. Input material: CD4+ T cells from blood, cultured in vitro. This chain uses TRBV7-3 with TRBJ1-6; D uncertain. The clonotype comes from a human donor who had recovered from COVID-19. The CDR3, as DNA: TGTGCCAGCTCGCCCGGGAACGCAAATTCACCCCTCCACTTT. Translating it yields CASSPGNANSPLHF.